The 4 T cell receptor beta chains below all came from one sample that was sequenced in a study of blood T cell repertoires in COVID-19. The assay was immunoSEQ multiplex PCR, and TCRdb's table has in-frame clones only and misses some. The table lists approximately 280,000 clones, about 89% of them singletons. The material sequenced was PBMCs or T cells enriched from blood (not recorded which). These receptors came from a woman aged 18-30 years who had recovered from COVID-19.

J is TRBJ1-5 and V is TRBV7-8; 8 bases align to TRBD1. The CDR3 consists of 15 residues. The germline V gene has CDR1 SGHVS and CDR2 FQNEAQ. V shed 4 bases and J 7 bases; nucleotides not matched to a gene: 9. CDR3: CASSSLTGGEQPQHF. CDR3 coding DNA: TGTGCCAGCAGCTCACTTACAGGGGGGGAACAGCCCCAGCATTTT.

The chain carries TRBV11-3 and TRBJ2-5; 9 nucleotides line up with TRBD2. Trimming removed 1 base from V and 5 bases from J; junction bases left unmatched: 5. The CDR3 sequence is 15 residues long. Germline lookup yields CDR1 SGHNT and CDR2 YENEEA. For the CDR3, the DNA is TGTGCCAGCAGCTTAGCCGGACTAGCGACGGAGACCCAGTACTTC. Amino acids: CASSLAGLATETQYF.

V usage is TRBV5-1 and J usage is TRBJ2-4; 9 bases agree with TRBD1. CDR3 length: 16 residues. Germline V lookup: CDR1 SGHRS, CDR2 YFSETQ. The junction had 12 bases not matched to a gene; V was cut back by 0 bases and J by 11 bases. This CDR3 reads CASSLGRPYGDRVQYF. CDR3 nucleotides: TGCGCCAGCAGCTTGGGCCGCCCCTATGGGGACAGGGTTCAGTACTTC.

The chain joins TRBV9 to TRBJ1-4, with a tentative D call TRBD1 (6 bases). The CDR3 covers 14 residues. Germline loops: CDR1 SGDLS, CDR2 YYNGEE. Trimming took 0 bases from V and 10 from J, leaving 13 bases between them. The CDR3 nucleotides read TGTGCCAGCAGCGTAGTTCCAGGGGATACAAAACTGTTTTTT. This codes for CASSVVPGDTKLFF.